A single TCR beta chain is shown here with its context. The antigen remains unidentified. J gave up 5 bases and V 5 bases, and 4 bases lay outside the gene matches. Germline CDR1 SGHDT, CDR2 YYEEEE. The CDR3 length is 15 residues. TCRdb reprocessed the 5' RACE reads with MiXCR, giving one entry per CDR3 protein. The sample has hundreds of thousands of distinct CDR3 sequences, less than 25% seen once. The data stem from a study of identical twins. Findings and limits, study-wide: Cross-sectional statistics, not tracking of the same donors, supported the conclusions.

The same sample was also studied in work on T cells expressing NK-cell markers. That report notes: The study sequenced eight donors, seven HCMV-seropositive and one seronegative.

This rearrangement joins TRBV5-6 to TRBJ2-5; 15 bases match TRBD2. The sample comprised CD4+ T cells sorted from blood. This TCR came from a woman under 30 in good health. The CDR3 DNA reads TGTGCCAGCAGGGGGGGACTAGCGGGGGGCGAGACCCAGTACTTC. This sequence encodes CASRGGLAGGETQYF.